The clone carrying this TCR beta chain was seen a few times. Together with a sample-barcoded 5' primer, a J-beta primer mix was included in a second PCR lasting about 6 to 11 cycles. TCRdb itself ran the 5' RACE reads through MiXCR, one entry per CDR3 protein. The sample yields roughly 1.5 million distinct CDR3 sequences, around 40% seen once. The data stem from a study of blood T cells in healthy people across ages. The source material was blood. The clonotype originates from a woman under 30 in good health.

The CDR3 DNA reads as TGTGCCAGCAGCCAATTCAGGGATCGGAGAACTTCACCCCTCCACTTT. It translates to CASSQFRDRRTSPLHF. The chain joins TRBV14 to TRBJ1-6; perhaps TRBD1 as D (5 bases). V was clipped by 2 bases and J by 9 bases, with 17 bases between them. The CDR3 has 16 amino acids. Germline loops: CDR1 SGHDN, CDR2 FVKESK.